This T cell receptor beta chain was identified during a study of beta chain features in type 1 diabetes. The overall study: Taken together, all samples contributed some 98 million examined sorted cells.

The study reverse transcribed the entire isolated RNA, so it sequenced expressed TCRB transcripts. TCRdb's copy holds only in-frame clones and misses some; the assay was immunoSEQ multiplex PCR. Of about 160,000 clones listed, 9% to 10% are singletons. Only one heparinised blood draw was taken per donor, and its volume averaged about 120 mL. The authors sorted CD4+ naive, central memory, regulatory and stem cell-like memory cells via CD45RO/CCR7/CD25/CD127/CD95/CD27. General study findings and limits: Type 1 diabetes patients had moderately but significantly shorter TCRB CDR3s in all four CD4+ subsets.

This clone was seen more than once but under ten times. Its target is not known. The CDR3 is 14 residues long. The V segment lost 6 bases and the J segment 3 bases; nucleotides outside the gene matches: 5. Germline V gene lookup returns CDR1 MNHEY and CDR2 SVGAGI. This receptor was obtained from a woman aged 18 to 35 in good health. The sequencing sample was made of central memory CD4+ T cells from blood. V is TRBV6-5 and J is TRBJ2-7, with 10 nucleotides matching TRBD1. This chain's CDR3 is CASSHRTGGYEQYF. The CDR3 coding sequence is TGTGCCAGCAGCCACCGGACAGGGGGCTACGAGCAGTACTTC.